The clone carrying this TCR beta chain has more than one count but fewer than ten. Its target is unknown. These data belong to a study of T cells after yellow fever vaccination. In the study overall: In the case of low-cell-number fractions, SMART-Seq v4 Ultra Low Input was used for preparation. Study-wide results and caveats: Though weaker, the secondary response peaked faster, on day 5 versus 15.

Germline loops: CDR1 SGHDN, CDR2 FVKESK. V lost 3 bases, J lost 9 bases, and 7 bases stayed unmatched. The CDR3 totals 15 residues. TCRdb independently ran MiXCR on the 5' RACE reads; one entry per CDR3 protein. The sample holds 160,000 or so distinct CDR3 sequences, less than 9% seen once. The TCR was taken from a young man who received the YFV17D yellow fever vaccine. Sequenced material: CD4+ T cells sorted from PBMCs, taken 5 days after the first yellow fever vaccination. The chain uses TRBV14 and TRBJ2-1, with 11 positions matching TRBD1. The CDR3 is CASSHADRGRGEQFF. CDR3 DNA: TGTGCCAGCAGCCACGCGGACAGGGGGCGCGGTGAGCAGTTCTTC.